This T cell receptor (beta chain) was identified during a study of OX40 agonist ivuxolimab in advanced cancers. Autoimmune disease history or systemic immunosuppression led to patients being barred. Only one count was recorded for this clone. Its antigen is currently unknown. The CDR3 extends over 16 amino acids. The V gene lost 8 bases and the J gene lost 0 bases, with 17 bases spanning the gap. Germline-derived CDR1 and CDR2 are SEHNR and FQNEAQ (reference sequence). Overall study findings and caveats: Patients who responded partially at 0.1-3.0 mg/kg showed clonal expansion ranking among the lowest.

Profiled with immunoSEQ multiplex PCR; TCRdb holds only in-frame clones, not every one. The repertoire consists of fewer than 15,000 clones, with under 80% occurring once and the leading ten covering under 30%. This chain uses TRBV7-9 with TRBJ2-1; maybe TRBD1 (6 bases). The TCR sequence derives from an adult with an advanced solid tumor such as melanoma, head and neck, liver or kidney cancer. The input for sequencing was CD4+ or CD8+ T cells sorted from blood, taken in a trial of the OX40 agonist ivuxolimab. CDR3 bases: TGTGCCAGCTTGGGTCCCGGGACAAGCTCCTACAATGAGCAGTTCTTC. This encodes CASLGPGTSSYNEQFF.